This TCR beta chain was obtained from a study of blood T cells in healthy people across ages (dated by TCRdb to the mid-2010s). For the study in its entirety: Template switching captured roughly one uniquely barcoded TCR beta cDNA molecule per two T cells in model experiments. Age-related changes in TCR beta repertoire diversity were measured in the study by deep sequencing normalized with unique cDNA molecular identifiers. The donors were divided into four age groups: young (average around 16 years), middle-aged (approximately 39), aged (62) and long-lived (about 79). To avoid experimental bias, donors of different ages were randomly spread across the sequencing lanes. The study analyzed two additional independent replicas of 1 million unique cDNA reads from the same blood draw for two donors, one aged 18 to 30 and one aged 80 or older.

The paper as a whole reports these results and caveats: The percentage of naive T cells measured by flow cytometry correlated strongly with observed TCR beta diversity. As age increased, observed TCR beta diversity per million T cells dropped in a roughly linear way, and a significant reduction was already evident by age about 40. Donor CMV infection status was unknown, potentially confounding age-related changes in expanded clonotypes. Conclusive comparison of naive and antigen-experienced compartments was prevented by the profiling of bulk unsorted PBMCs. Compared with the aged group, the long-lived group had more naive CD4+ T cells, fewer expanded clones and increased TCR diversity, suggesting age selection. Estimates of total diversity from one million sequenced T cells were regarded as lower bounds and underestimates.

From the germline V gene, CDR1 is MGHRA and CDR2 is YSYEKL. Counted from cysteine to phenylalanine, this CDR3 has 16 amino acids. The DNA shown is the 48-base CDR3, in frame from base 1. V is cut by 2 bases and J by 6 bases, and the space between the germline ends is 19 bases. The receptor library was made with 5' RACE. The sequencer listed for this sample is Illumina HiSeq 2500. A second PCR of 7 to 11 cycles was performed with a sample-barcoded 5' primer and a J-beta primer mix. A template-switch 5' adaptor carrying 12 random nucleotides introduced a unique molecular identifier onto each TCR beta cDNA molecule. Each sample yielded at least 2.5 million CDR3-containing paired-end reads. All of the RNA was converted into first-strand cDNA using the Mint cDNA synthesis kit, with a TRBC-specific oligonucleotide serving as the primer. After uracil-DNA glycosylase treatment, a first 18-cycle PCR used universal primers M1SS and BC2_uni_R on all cDNA. The paper's data handling went like this. Each sample was normalized by randomly selecting 1 million high-quality reads, each carrying a distinct molecular identifier. Reads sharing molecular identifiers were discarded rather than binned into consensus sequences. MiTCR, run with a Q25 quality threshold and the strictest error-elimination algorithm, handled CDR3 identification, clonotype clustering and error correction. A nonparametric unseen species model with Euler transformation was used to estimate lower-bound total TCR beta diversity. Clones were called with MiXCR by TCRdb after fastp trimmed the public reads at Q25, and only in-frame beta chains were retained. A single entry per CDR3 protein holds the most common genes and DNA from its merged rows. Here the V and J calls rest on TCRdb's processing, not on the authors' analysis. The sample profile shows 950,000 to 1,200,000 distinct CDR3 sequences; 35% to 40% of them were found once. Around 12% of the sample lies in the top ten.

Systemically healthy Caucasian individuals from Russia, some 40 in total and aged roughly 6 to 95 years, were included as donors. Around 9.8 milliliters of peripheral blood were collected from each donor into EDTA-treated Vacutainer tubes. Ficoll-Paque density-gradient centrifugation was used to isolate PBMCs, with at least 6 million per sample. Trizol reagent was used to extract total RNA from the PBMCs, yielding at least 5.5 micrograms per sample. For every donor, an aliquot of PBMCs went through flow cytometry to measure the percentages of naive CD45RAhigh/CD27high T cells. As concerns this clonotype: Its antigen is unknown. Base qualities are not at hand, and no much larger clone is one base apart.

The sequencing sample was made of blood. This clonotype was obtained from a man aged 18 to 29 in good health. The V gene is TRBV4-1 and the J gene is TRBJ1-1, and TRBD1 may be the D gene, going by 5 matching bases. The CDR3 sequence is CASSQTVTAGVAEAFF. The DNA sequence is given as TGCGCCAGCAGCCAAACGGTGACAGCCGGAGTTGCTGAAGCTTTCTTT.